This record looks at one T cell receptor beta chain sequence and its context. Its antigen is as yet unknown. This sample is part of a study of shared clonotypes between healthy human individuals. Points from the study as a whole: Tissue TCR repertoires likely differ from these blood-only repertoires.

Per germline, CDR1 WNHNN and CDR2 SYGVQD (reference sequence). CDR3 length: 17 amino acids. With V trimmed by 0 bases and J by 3 bases, 9 bases remained unmatched. Clones were read by immunoSEQ multiplex PCR, and TCRdb kept only the in-frame ones, dropping some. The sample shows some 500,000 clones, roughly 95% of them seen only once. Sequenced: naive CD4+ T cells sorted from blood. Subset here: CD45RA+ positively selected. This receptor was taken from a woman in her twenties or thirties in good health. V is TRBV10-1 and J is TRBJ2-3, with 7 nucleotides matching TRBD2. CDR3: CASSESGGSASTDTQYF. The CDR3 DNA sequence: TGCGCCAGCAGTGAGTCAGGCGGGAGTGCTAGTACAGATACGCAGTATTTT.